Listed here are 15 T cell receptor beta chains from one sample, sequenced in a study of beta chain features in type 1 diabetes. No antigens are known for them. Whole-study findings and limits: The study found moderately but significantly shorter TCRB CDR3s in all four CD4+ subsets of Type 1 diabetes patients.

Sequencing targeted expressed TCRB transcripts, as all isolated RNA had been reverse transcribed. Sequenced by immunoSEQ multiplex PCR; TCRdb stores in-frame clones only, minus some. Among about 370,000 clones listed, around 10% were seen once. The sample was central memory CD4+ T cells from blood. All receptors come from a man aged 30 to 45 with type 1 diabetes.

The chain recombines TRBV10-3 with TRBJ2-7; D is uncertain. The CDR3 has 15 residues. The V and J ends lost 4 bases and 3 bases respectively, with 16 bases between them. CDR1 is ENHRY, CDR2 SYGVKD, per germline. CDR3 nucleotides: TGTGCCATCAGTGTCAGTTTCGGCAAGAGCTACGAGCAGTACTTC. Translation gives CAISVSFGKSYEQYF.

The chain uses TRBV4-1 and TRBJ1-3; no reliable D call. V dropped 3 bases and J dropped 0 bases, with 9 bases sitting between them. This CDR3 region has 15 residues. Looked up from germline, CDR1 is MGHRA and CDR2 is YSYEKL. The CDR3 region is CASSHNTGSGNTIYF. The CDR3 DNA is TGCGCCAGCAGCCATAACACCGGCTCTGGAAACACCATATATTTT.

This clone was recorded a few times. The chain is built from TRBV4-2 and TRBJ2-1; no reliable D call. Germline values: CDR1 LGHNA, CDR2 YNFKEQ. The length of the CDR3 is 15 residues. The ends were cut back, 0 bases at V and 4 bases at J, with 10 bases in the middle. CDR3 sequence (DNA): TGTGCCAGCAGCCAAGATTATCAGGATTACAATGAGCAGTTCTTC. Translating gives CASSQDYQDYNEQFF.

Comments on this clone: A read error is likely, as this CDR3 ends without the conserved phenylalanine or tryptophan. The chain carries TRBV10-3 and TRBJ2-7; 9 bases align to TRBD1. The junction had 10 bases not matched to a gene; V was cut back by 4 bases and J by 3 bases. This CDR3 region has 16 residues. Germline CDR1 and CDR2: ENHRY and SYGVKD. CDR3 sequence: CAISGSDRGLFYEQYL. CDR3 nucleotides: TGTGCCATCAGTGGGTCGGACAGGGGCCTTTTCTACGAGCAGTACCTC.

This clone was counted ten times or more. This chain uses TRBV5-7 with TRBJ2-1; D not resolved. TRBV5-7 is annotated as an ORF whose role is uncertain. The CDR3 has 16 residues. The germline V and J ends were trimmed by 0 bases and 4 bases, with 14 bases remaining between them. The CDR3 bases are TGTGCCAGCAGCTTGGGACTTGGGCGGCATTACAATGAGCAGTTCTTC. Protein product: CASSLGLGRHYNEQFF.

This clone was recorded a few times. CDR3 region: CAISRGGLAGGETQYF. The CDR3, as DNA: TGTGCCATCAGTCGGGGGGGACTAGCGGGAGGTGAGACCCAGTACTTC. V and J are TRBV10-3 and TRBJ2-5, with 15 bases lining up with TRBD2. Trimming at V came to 5 bases and at J to 5 bases, leaving 6 bases not matched to a gene. The CDR3 has 16 amino acids. Germline V gene lookup returns CDR1 ENHRY and CDR2 SYGVKD.

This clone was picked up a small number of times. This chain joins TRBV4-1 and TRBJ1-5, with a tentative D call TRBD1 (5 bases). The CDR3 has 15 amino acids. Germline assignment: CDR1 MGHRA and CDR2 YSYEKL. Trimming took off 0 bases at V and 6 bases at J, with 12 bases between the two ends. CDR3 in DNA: TGCGCCAGCAGCCAAGAACCAGGGATGGGTCAGCCCCAGCATTTT. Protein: CASSQEPGMGQPQHF.

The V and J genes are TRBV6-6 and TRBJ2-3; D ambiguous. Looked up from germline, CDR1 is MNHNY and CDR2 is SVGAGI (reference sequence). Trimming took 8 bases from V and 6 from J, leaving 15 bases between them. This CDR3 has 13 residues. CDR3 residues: CASLDGPLDTQYF. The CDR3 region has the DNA TGTGCCAGCCTAGACGGCCCTCTCGATACGCAGTATTTT.

CDR3 protein: CASSLLGAGANVLTF. CDR3 DNA sequence: TGTGCCAGCAGTTTATTGGGTGCTGGGGCCAACGTCCTGACTTTC. This chain links TRBV28 with TRBJ2-6; no firm D call. Germline V gene lookup returns CDR1 MDHEN and CDR2 SYDVKM. Trimming removed 1 base at V and 2 bases at J, with 6 bases between. CDR3 length: 15 residues.

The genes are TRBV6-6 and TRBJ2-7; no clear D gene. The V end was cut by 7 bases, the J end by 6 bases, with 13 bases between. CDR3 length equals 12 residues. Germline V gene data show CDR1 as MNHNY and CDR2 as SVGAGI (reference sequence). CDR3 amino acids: CASTSHWGEQYF. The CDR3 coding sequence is TGTGCCAGCACCTCCCACTGGGGCGAGCAGTACTTC.

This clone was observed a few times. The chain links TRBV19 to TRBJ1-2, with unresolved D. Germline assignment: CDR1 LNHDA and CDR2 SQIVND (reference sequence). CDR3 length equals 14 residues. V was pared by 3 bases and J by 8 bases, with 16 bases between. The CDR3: CASSMSTGIRGYTF. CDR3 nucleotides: TGTGCCAGTAGTATGTCAACGGGGATCCGGGGCTACACCTTC.

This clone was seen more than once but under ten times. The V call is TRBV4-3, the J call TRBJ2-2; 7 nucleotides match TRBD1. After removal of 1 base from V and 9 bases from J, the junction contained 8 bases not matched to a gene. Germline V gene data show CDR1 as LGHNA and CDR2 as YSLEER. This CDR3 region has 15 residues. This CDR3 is CASSQVRTGRRELFF. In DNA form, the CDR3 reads TGCGCCAGCAGCCAAGTCAGGACAGGTCGCCGGGAGCTGTTTTTT.

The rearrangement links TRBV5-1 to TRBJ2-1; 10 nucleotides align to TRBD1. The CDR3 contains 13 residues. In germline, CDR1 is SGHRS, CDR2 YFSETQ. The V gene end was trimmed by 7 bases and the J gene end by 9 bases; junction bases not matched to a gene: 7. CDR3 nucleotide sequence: TGCGCCAGCGACCGGGACAGGGGAGGTGAGCAGTTCTTC. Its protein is CASDRDRGGEQFF.

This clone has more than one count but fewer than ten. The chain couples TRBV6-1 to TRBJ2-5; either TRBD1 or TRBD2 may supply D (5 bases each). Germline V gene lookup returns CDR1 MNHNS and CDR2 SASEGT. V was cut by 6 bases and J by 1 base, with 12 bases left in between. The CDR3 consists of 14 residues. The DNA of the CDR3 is TGTGCCAGCAGCATCGGGACGGCCCAAGAGACCCAGTACTTC. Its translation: CASSIGTAQETQYF.

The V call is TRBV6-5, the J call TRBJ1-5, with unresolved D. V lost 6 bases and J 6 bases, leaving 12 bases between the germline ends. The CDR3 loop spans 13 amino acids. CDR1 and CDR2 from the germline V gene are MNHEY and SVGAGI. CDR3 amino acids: CASSPQARQPQHF. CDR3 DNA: TGTGCCAGCAGCCCTCAGGCCCGTCAGCCCCAGCATTTT.